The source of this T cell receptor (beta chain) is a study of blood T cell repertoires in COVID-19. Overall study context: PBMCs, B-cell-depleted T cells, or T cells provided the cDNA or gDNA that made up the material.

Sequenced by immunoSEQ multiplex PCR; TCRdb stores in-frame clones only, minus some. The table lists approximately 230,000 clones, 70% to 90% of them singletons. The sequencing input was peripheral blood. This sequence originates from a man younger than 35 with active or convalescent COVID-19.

The CDR3 nucleotides read TGTGCCAGCAGCTTATCGAGGAGGAGTAGCTATGGCTACACCTTC. Amino acid sequence: CASSLSRRSSYGYTF. The J gene is TRBJ1-2, the V gene TRBV11-2; D remains unclear. This CDR3 has 15 amino acids. Trimming stripped 2 bases from V and 4 bases from J, with 14 bases between. Per germline, CDR1 SGHAT and CDR2 FQNNGV.